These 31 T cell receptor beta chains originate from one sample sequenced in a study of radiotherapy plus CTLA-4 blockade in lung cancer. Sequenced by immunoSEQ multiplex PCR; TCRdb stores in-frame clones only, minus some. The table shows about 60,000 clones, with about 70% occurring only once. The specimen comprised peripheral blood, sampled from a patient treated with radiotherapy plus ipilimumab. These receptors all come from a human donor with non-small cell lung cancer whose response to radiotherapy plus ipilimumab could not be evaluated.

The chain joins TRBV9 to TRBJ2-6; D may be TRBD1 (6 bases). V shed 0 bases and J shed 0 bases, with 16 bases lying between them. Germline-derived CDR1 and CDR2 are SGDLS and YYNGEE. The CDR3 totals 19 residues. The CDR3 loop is CASSVDPTGPLSGANVLTF. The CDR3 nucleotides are TGTGCCAGCAGCGTAGACCCTACAGGGCCACTCTCTGGGGCCAACGTCCTGACTTTC.

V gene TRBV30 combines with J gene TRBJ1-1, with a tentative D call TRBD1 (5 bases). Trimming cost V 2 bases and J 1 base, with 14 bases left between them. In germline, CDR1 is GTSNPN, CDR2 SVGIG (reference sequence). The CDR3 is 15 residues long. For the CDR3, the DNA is TGTGCCTGGAGTTCTCTCGGACAAACGAACACTGAAGCTTTCTTT. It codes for CAWSSLGQTNTEAFF.

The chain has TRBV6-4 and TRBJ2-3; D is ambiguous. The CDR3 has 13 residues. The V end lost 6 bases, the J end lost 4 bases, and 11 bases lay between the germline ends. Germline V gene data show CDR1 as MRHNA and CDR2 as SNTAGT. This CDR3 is CASSRFPADTQYF. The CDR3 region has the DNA TGTGCCAGCAGCCGGTTTCCGGCAGATACGCAGTATTTT.

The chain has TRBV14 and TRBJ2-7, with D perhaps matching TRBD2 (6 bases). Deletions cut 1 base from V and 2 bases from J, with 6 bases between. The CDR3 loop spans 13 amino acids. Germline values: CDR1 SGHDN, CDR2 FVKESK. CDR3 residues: CASSQGLAYEQYF. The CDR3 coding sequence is TGTGCCAGCAGCCAAGGACTAGCCTACGAGCAGTACTTC.

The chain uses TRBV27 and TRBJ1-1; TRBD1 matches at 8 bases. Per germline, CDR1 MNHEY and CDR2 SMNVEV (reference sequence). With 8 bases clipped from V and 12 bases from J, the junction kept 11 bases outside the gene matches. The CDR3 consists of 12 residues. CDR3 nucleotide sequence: TGTGCCAGCCGCTCCCGGCAGGGGGCTTCTTTCTTT. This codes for CASRSRQGASFF.

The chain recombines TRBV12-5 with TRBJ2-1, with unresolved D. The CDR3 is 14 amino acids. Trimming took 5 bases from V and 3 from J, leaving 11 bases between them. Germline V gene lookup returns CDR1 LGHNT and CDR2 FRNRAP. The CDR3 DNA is TGTGCTAGTGGTCCTGACGGGTACTACAATGAGCAGTTCTTC. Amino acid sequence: CASGPDGYYNEQFF. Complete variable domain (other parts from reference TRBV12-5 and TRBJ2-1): DARVTQTPRHKVTEMGQEVTMRCQPILGHNTVFWYRQTMMQGLELLAYFRNRAPLDDSGMPKDRFSAEMPDATLATLKIQPSEPRDSAVYFCASGPDGYYNEQFFGPGTRLTVL.

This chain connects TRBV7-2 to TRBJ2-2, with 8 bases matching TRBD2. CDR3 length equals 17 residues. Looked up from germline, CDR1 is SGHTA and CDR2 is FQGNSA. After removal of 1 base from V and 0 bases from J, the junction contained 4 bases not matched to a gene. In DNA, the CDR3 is TGTGCCAGCAGCTTAGAGGCGGGGGGCGCGAACACCGGGGAGCTGTTTTTT. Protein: CASSLEAGGANTGELFF.

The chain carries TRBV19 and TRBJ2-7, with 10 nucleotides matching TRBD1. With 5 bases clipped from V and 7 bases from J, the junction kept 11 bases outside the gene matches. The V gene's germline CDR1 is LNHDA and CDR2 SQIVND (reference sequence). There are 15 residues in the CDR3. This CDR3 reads CASSAASDRGFEQYF. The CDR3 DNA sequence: TGTGCCAGTAGTGCCGCTTCGGACAGGGGGTTTGAGCAGTACTTC.

The CDR3 sequence: CASSLYGTGDNTEAFF. The CDR3 nucleotides read TGTGCCAGCAGCTTGTATGGGACAGGGGACAACACTGAAGCTTTCTTT. The chain uses TRBV5-4 and TRBJ1-1; TRBD1 agrees at 10 bases. V trimming: 1 base; J trimming: 2 bases; junction bases outside the gene matches: 5. CDR1 is SGHNT, CDR2 YYREEE, per germline (reference sequence). The CDR3 consists of 16 residues.

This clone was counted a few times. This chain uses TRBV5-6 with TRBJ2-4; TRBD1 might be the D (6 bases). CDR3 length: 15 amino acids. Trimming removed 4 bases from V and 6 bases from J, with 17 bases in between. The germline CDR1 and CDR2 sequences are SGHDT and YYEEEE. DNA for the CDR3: TGTGCCAGCAGCATAAACAGGGTTGGGGGAAACATTCAGTACTTC. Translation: CASSINRVGGNIQYF.

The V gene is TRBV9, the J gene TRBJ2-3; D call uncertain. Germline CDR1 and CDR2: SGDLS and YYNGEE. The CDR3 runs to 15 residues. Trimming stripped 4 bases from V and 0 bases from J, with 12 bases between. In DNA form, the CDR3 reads TGTGCCAGCAGCCCCCGAGGCGCAAGCACAGATACGCAGTATTTT. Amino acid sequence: CASSPRGASTDTQYF.

The DNA for the CDR3 is TGTGCCAGCAAGCGACCGGGACTAGCTGCCGGGGAGCTGTTTTTT. Translated: CASKRPGLAAGELFF. V gene TRBV27 combines with J gene TRBJ2-2; TRBD2 aligns across 9 bases. V lost 7 bases and J lost 6; bases outside the gene matches: 9. The germline V gene has CDR1 MNHEY and CDR2 SMNVEV (reference sequence). This CDR3 has 15 residues.

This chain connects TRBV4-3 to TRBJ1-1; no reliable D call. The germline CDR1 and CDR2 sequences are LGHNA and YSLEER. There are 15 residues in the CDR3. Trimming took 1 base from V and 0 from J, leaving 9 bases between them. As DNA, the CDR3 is TGCGCCAGCAGCCAAGGTCTACCCATGAACACTGAAGCTTTCTTT. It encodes CASSQGLPMNTEAFF.

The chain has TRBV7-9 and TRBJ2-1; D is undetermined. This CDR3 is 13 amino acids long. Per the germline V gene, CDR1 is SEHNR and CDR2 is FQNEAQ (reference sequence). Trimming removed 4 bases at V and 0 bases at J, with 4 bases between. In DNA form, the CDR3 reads TGTGCCAGCAGCTCTTACTCCTACAATGAGCAGTTCTTC. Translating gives CASSSYSYNEQFF. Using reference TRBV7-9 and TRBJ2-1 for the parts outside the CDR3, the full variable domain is DTGVSQNPRHKITKRGQNVTFRCDPISEHNRLYWYRQTLGQGPEFLTYFQNEAQLEKSRLLSDRFSAERPKGSFSTLEIQRTEQGDSAMYLCASSSYSYNEQFFGPGTRLTVL.

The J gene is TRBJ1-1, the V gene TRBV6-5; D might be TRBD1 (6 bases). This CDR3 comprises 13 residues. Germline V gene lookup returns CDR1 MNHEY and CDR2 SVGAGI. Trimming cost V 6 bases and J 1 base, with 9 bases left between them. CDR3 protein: CASRSTGNTEAFF. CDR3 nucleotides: TGTGCCAGCAGATCGACAGGGAACACTGAAGCTTTCTTT.

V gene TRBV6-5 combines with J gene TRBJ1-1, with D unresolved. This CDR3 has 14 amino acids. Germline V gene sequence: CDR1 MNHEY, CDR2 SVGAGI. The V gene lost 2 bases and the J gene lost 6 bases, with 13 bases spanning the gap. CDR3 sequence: CASSYPAPAAEAFF. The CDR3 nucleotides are TGTGCCAGCAGTTACCCCGCCCCGGCGGCTGAAGCTTTCTTT.

Here the CDR3 DNA reads TGTGCCAGCAGCCCACAACTAGCGGTTGAGACCCAGTACTTC. It encodes CASSPQLAVETQYF. V and J are TRBV7-9 and TRBJ2-5, with TRBD2 matching over 8 bases. Germline CDR1 SEHNR, CDR2 FQNEAQ (reference sequence). The V segment lost 5 bases and the J segment 5 bases; nucleotides outside the gene matches: 7. The CDR3 length is 14 residues.

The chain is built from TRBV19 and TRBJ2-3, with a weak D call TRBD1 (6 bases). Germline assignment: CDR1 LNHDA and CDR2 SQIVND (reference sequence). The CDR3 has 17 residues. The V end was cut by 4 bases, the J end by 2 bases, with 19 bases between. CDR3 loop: CASSTSLTGLPTDTQYF. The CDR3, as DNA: TGTGCCAGTAGTACTTCCTTGACAGGCCTCCCCACAGATACGCAGTATTTT. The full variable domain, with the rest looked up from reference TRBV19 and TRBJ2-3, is DGGITQSPKYLFRKEGQNVTLSCEQNLNHDAMYWYRQDPGQGLRLIYYSQIVNDFQKGDIAEGYSVSREKKESFPLTVTSAQKNPTAFYLCASSTSLTGLPTDTQYFGPGTRLTVL.

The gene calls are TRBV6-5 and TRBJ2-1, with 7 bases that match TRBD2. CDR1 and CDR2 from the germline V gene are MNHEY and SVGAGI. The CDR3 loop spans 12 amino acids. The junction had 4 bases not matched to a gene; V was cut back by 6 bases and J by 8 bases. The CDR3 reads CASRGGAYEQFF. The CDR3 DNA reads TGTGCCAGCAGGGGAGGGGCTTATGAGCAGTTCTTC.

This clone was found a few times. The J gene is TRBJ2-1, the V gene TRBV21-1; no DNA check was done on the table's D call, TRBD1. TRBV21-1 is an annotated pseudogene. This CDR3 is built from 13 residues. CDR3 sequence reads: CASSNGADDEQFF. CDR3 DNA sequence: TGTGCCAGCAGCAATGGGGCAGACGATGAGCAGTTCTTC.

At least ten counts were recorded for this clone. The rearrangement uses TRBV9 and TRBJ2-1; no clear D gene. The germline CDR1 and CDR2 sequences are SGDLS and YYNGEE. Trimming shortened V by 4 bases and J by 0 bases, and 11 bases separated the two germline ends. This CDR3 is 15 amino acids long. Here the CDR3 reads CASSSDSYSYNEQFF. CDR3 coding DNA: TGTGCCAGCAGCTCAGACTCCTACTCCTACAATGAGCAGTTCTTC.

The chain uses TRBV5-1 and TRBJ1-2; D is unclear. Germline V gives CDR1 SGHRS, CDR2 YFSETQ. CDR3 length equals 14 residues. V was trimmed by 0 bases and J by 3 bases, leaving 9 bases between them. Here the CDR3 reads CASSLDGRDYGYTF. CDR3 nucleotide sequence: TGCGCCAGCAGCTTGGACGGGAGAGACTATGGCTACACCTTC. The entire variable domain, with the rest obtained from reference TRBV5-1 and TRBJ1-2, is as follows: KAGVTQTPRYLIKTRGQQVTLSCSPISGHRSVSWYQQTPGQGLQFLFEYFSETQRNKGNFPGRFSGRQFSNSRSEMNVSTLELGDSALYLCASSLDGRDYGYTFGSGTRLTVV.

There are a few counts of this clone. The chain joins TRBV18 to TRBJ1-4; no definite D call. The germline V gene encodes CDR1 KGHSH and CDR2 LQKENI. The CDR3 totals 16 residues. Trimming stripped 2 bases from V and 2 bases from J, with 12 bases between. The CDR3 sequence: CASSPYMADTNEKLFF. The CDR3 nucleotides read TGTGCCAGCTCACCATACATGGCAGATACTAATGAAAAACTGTTTTTT. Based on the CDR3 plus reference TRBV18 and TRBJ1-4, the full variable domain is NAGVMQNPRHLVRRRGQEARLRCSPMKGHSHVYWYRQLPEEGLKFMVYLQKENIIDESGMPKERFSAEFPKEGPSILRIQQVVRGDSAAYFCASSPYMADTNEKLFFGSGTQLSVL.

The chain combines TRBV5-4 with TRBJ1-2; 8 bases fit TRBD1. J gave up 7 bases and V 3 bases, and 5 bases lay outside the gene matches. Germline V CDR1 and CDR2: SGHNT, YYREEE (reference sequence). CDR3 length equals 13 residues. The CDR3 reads CASSSKGQAGYTF. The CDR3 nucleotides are TGTGCCAGCAGCTCGAAGGGACAGGCTGGCTACACCTTC.

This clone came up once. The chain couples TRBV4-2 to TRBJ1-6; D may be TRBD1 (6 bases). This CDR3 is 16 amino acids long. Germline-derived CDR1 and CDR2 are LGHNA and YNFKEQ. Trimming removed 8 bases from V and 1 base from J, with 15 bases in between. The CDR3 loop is CASGPRGLSYNSPLHF. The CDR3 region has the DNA TGTGCCAGCGGCCCGCGGGGGCTGTCCTATAATTCACCCCTCCACTTT.

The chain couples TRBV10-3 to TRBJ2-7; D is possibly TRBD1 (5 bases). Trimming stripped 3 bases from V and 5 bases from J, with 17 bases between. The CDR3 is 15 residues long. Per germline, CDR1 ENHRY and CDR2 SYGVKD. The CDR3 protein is CAISDFQGSNDEQYF. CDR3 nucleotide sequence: TGTGCCATCAGTGATTTTCAGGGATCGAATGACGAGCAGTACTTC.

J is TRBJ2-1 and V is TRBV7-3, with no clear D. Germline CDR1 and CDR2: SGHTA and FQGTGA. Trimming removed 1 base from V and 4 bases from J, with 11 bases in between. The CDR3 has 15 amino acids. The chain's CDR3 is CASSLRPALYNEQFF. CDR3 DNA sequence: TGTGCCAGCAGCTTAAGGCCAGCACTATACAATGAGCAGTTCTTC.

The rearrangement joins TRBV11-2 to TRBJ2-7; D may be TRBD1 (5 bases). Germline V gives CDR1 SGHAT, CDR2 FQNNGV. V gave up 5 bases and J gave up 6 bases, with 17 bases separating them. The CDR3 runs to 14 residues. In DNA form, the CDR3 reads TGTGCCAGCAGCCCCATCCTTGGGGCCCGCGAGCAGTACTTC. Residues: CASSPILGAREQYF. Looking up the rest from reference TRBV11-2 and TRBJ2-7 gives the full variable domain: EAGVAQSPRYKIIEKRQSVAFWCNPISGHATLYWYQQILGQGPKLLIQFQNNGVVDDSQLPKDRFSAERLKGVDSTLKIQPAKLEDSAVYLCASSPILGAREQYFGPGTRLTVT.

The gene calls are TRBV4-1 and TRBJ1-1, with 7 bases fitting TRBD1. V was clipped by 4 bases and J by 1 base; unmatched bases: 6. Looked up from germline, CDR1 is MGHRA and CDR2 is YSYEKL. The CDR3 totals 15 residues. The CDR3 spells CASSPWDSRNTEAFF. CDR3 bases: TGCGCCAGCAGCCCCTGGGACAGCCGGAACACTGAAGCTTTCTTT.

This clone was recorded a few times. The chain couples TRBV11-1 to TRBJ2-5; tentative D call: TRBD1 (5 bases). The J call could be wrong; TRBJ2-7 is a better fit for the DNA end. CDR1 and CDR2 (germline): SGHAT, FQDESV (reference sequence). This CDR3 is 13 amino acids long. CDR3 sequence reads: CASTSTVSYEQYF. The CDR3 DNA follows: TGTGCCAGCACCTCGACAGTCTCCTACGAGCAGTACTTC.

The CDR3 protein is CASRSGPQGADEQFF. CDR3 nucleotide sequence: TGTGCCAGCAGATCTGGCCCGCAGGGCGCGGATGAGCAGTTCTTC. This sequence joins TRBV28 and TRBJ2-1, with a possible D match to TRBD1 (5 bases). The CDR3 length is 15 residues. The germline V gene has CDR1 MDHEN and CDR2 SYDVKM. Trimming cost V 6 bases and J 8 bases, with 20 bases left between them. Full variable domain (missing parts from reference TRBV28 and TRBJ2-1): DVKVTQSSRYLVKRTGEKVFLECVQDMDHENMFWYRQDPGLGLRLIYFSYDVKMKEKGDIPEGYSVSREKKERFSLILESASTNQTSMYLCASRSGPQGADEQFFGPGTRLTVL.